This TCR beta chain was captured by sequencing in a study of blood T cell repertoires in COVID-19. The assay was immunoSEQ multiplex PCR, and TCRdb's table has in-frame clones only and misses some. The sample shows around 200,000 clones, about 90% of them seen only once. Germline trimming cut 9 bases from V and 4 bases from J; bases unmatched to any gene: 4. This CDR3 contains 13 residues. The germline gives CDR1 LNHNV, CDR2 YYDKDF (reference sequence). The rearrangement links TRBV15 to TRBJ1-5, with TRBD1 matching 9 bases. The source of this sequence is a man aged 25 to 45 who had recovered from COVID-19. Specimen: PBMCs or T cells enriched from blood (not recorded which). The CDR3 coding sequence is TGTGCCACAGCCGGGACAGGGAATCAGCCCCAGCATTTT. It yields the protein CATAGTGNQPQHF.